The 31 T cell receptor beta chains below were found in one sample sequenced in a study of cytomegalovirus exposure and HLA in healthy donors. The PCR contained 60 Vbeta and 13 Jbeta primers. Some clones are missing from TCRdb's copy, which holds only in-frame ones; the method was immunoSEQ multiplex PCR. Of about 130,000 clones in the sample, approximately 62% are singletons; the top ten hold 1.5% to 2%. The sample taken for sequencing was PBMCs. The receptors were gathered from a human donor in good health.

The chain links TRBV28 to TRBJ2-1; the match to TRBD2 covers 9 bases. The CDR3 has 14 amino acids. Germline-derived CDR1 and CDR2 are MDHEN and SYDVKM. V dropped 3 bases and J dropped 4; count of bases not matched to a gene: 1. CDR3 in amino acids: CASSLLAGYNEQFF. CDR3 coding DNA: TGTGCCAGCAGTTTGCTAGCGGGATACAATGAGCAGTTCTTC.

The rearrangement uses TRBV9 and TRBJ2-7; TRBD1 aligns across 7 bases. The CDR3 loop spans 16 amino acids. Germline lookup yields CDR1 SGDLS and CDR2 YYNGEE. The junction had 6 bases not matched to a gene; V was cut back by 0 bases and J by 0 bases. The CDR3 nucleotides are TGTGCCAGCAGCGTAGCCCCACAGGGGAGCTCCTACGAGCAGTACTTC. This codes for CASSVAPQGSSYEQYF. Drawing the rest from reference TRBV9 and TRBJ2-7, the complete variable domain is DSGVTQTPKHLITATGQRVTLRCSPRSGDLSVYWYQQSLDQGLQFLIQYYNGEERAKGNILERFSAQQFPDLHSELNLSSLELGDSALYFCASSVAPQGSSYEQYFGPGTRLTVT.

V gene TRBV6-1 combines with J gene TRBJ2-1; 7 bases are a match to TRBD1. CDR1 is MNHNS and CDR2 is SASEGT in the germline V gene. The CDR3 extends over 14 amino acids. Trimming at V came to 4 bases and at J to 10 bases, leaving 10 bases not matched to a gene. This CDR3 reads CASSGRQGREEQFF. The CDR3 bases are TGTGCCAGCAGTGGACGACAGGGCCGGGAAGAGCAGTTCTTC.

The chain links TRBV7-9 to TRBJ2-1; TRBD2 might be the D (6 bases). Germline V gives CDR1 SEHNR, CDR2 FQNEAQ (reference sequence). Between the trimmed V and J ends, which lost 1 base and 4 bases, there was a span of 8 bases. The CDR3 has 14 residues. The CDR3 region is CASSLGGVYNEQFF. The CDR3 nucleotides are TGTGCCAGCAGCTTAGGCGGGGTGTACAATGAGCAGTTCTTC.

V gene TRBV21-1 combines with J gene TRBJ1-4; the table's D call, TRBD1, was not checked against the DNA. TRBV21-1 is noted as a pseudogene. The CDR3 contains 17 residues. The CDR3, as DNA: TGTGCCAGCAGCAAACCCAAGAGGGAGACAGGGAGTGAAAAACTGTTTTTT. As protein: CASSKPKRETGSEKLFF.

The rearrangement joins TRBV6-6 to TRBJ2-7; D perhaps matches TRBD2 (6 bases). V gave up 6 bases and J gave up 2 bases, with 20 bases separating them. CDR3 size: 16 residues. Germline V lookup: CDR1 MNHNY, CDR2 SVGAGI (reference sequence). In DNA form, the CDR3 reads TGTGCCAGCAGCCGCCCGGGGCGGGAACTTCCCTACGAGCAGTACTTC. Translating gives CASSRPGRELPYEQYF.

This clone was counted a few times. The chain employs TRBV7-9 and TRBJ2-7, with 7 bases lining up with TRBD2. With V trimmed by 2 bases and J by 6 bases, 13 bases remained unmatched. Germline values: CDR1 SEHNR, CDR2 FQNEAQ (reference sequence). The CDR3 contains 16 residues. The CDR3 is CASSLNYGLVAGEQYF. As DNA, the CDR3 is TGTGCCAGCAGCTTAAATTATGGGTTAGTAGCGGGCGAGCAGTACTTC.

This clone has only a few counts. This chain connects TRBV11-2 to TRBJ2-3; D gene uncertain. The germline V gene encodes CDR1 SGHAT and CDR2 FQNNGV. The CDR3 covers 11 residues. Trimming cost V 5 bases and J 6 bases, with 6 bases left between them. CDR3 in DNA: TGTGCCAGCAGCACACATGATACGCAGTATTTT. Its translation: CASSTHDTQYF. Full variable domain (rest looked up from reference TRBV11-2 and TRBJ2-3): EAGVAQSPRYKIIEKRQSVAFWCNPISGHATLYWYQQILGQGPKLLIQFQNNGVVDDSQLPKDRFSAERLKGVDSTLKIQPAKLEDSAVYLCASSTHDTQYFGPGTRLTVL.

The chain uses TRBV6-5 and TRBJ2-1; D might be TRBD1 (5 bases). The V end was cut by 6 bases, the J end by 3 bases, with 15 bases between. Germline-derived CDR1 and CDR2 are MNHEY and SVGAGI. The CDR3 runs to 15 residues. The CDR3 DNA reads as TGTGCCAGCAGCACCGCCAGGGATGGCTACAATGAGCAGTTCTTC. Its protein product is CASSTARDGYNEQFF.

The chain employs TRBV2 and TRBJ1-4; 10 bases map to TRBD1. V was clipped by 5 bases and J by 2 bases; unmatched bases: 11. The CDR3 is 18 amino acids. Germline V gene data show CDR1 as SNHLY and CDR2 as FYNNEI. The CDR3 sequence: CASSFDAGQGHTNEKLFF. CDR3 DNA: TGTGCCAGCAGTTTTGACGCGGGACAGGGGCATACTAATGAAAAACTGTTTTTT. Together with reference TRBV2 and TRBJ1-4, the CDR3 gives the full variable domain: EPEVTQTPSHQVTQMGQEVILRCVPISNHLYFYWYRQILGQKVEFLVSFYNNEISEKSEIFDDQFSVERPDGSNFTLKIRSTKLEDSAMYFCASSFDAGQGHTNEKLFFGSGTQLSVL.

The chain carries TRBV19 and TRBJ2-3, with 9 bases that match TRBD2. The germline gives CDR1 LNHDA, CDR2 SQIVND (reference sequence). Unmatched junction bases numbered 11, after V lost 5 bases and J lost 5 bases. CDR3 length: 16 residues. CDR3 DNA: TGTGCCAGTAGTTCCCGGAGCGGGAGGCCCGGAGATACGCAGTATTTT. Protein: CASSSRSGRPGDTQYF.

This rearrangement joins TRBV5-1 to TRBJ2-7, with D maybe TRBD1 (6 bases). Germline V gene data show CDR1 as SGHRS and CDR2 as YFSETQ. The V and J ends lost 4 bases and 3 bases respectively, with 14 bases between them. CDR3 length: 14 amino acids. This chain's CDR3 is CASSPNTGNYEQYF. CDR3 DNA sequence: TGCGCCAGCAGCCCCAATACAGGGAACTACGAGCAGTACTTC.

V is TRBV5-5 and J is TRBJ2-5; TRBD2 agrees at 7 bases. CDR3 length equals 14 residues. CDR1 and CDR2 (germline): SGHKS, YYEKEE (reference sequence). V shed 1 base and J 2 bases; nucleotides not matched to a gene: 2. CDR3 amino acids: CASSLPGGQETQYF. The DNA of the CDR3 is TGTGCCAGCAGCTTGCCCGGGGGGCAAGAGACCCAGTACTTC.

This clone was counted between two and nine times. The chain combines TRBV6-5 with TRBJ1-1; D might be TRBD1 (6 bases). V gave up 2 bases and J gave up 4 bases, with 11 bases separating them. CDR1 and CDR2 from the germline V gene are MNHEY and SVGAGI. The CDR3 totals 14 residues. CDR3 nucleotide sequence: TGTGCCAGCAGTTACAGGGGGGGTGGCACTGAAGCTTTCTTT. It is translated as CASSYRGGGTEAFF.

The genes are TRBV5-4 and TRBJ2-2; the D is unclear. This CDR3 region has 16 residues. CDR1 and CDR2 (germline): SGHNT, YYREEE (reference sequence). Trimming left V 4 bases short and J 6 bases short, with 19 bases between. The CDR3 DNA is TGTGCCAGCAGCCCCCAGACACCCCTCTACGCCGGGGAGCTGTTTTTT. The encoded protein is CASSPQTPLYAGELFF.

Turning to this clone: Other DNA sequences in the same sample also yield this CDR3. CDR3: CASSTSGSSYNEQFF. For the CDR3, the DNA is TGCGCCAGCAGCACTAGCGGGAGCTCCTACAATGAGCAGTTCTTC. This chain uses TRBV5-1 with TRBJ2-1; 11 bases are a match to TRBD2. CDR1 is SGHRS and CDR2 is YFSETQ in the germline V gene. The J segment lost 0 bases and the V segment lost 4 bases, leaving 0 bases of the junction unmatched. This CDR3 has 15 amino acids.

V is TRBV15 and J is TRBJ2-1; TRBD2 might be the D (6 bases). The CDR3 totals 15 residues. Germline values: CDR1 LNHNV, CDR2 YYDKDF (reference sequence). V lost 2 bases to trimming and J lost 9 bases, with 17 bases between them. The CDR3 sequence: CATSRPGESVFEQFF. CDR3 nucleotides: TGTGCCACCAGCAGACCGGGAGAAAGCGTGTTTGAGCAGTTCTTC.

There are a few counts of this clone. The rearrangement joins TRBV19 to TRBJ1-1; 10 positions agree with TRBD1. V shed 6 bases, J shed 7 bases, and the junction held 8 bases outside the gene matches. The CDR3 is made up of 14 amino acids. Germline values: CDR1 LNHDA, CDR2 SQIVND (reference sequence). CDR3 nucleotide sequence: TGTGCCAGTAGACGGGACAGGGGATATGGTGAAGCTTTCTTT. It codes for CASRRDRGYGEAFF. The variable domain in full, completed from reference TRBV19 and TRBJ1-1, reads DGGITQSPKYLFRKEGQNVTLSCEQNLNHDAMYWYRQDPGQGLRLIYYSQIVNDFQKGDIAEGYSVSREKKESFPLTVTSAQKNPTAFYLCASRRDRGYGEAFFGQGTRLTVV.

J is TRBJ2-7 and V is TRBV9, with D unresolved. The CDR3 contains 14 residues. The V gene lost 0 bases and the J gene lost 1 base, with 8 bases spanning the gap. Germline V lookup: CDR1 SGDLS, CDR2 YYNGEE. CDR3 sequence (DNA): TGTGCCAGCAGCGTAGGGGCTGTTTCCTACGAGCAGTACTTC. As protein: CASSVGAVSYEQYF.

The rearrangement uses TRBV18 and TRBJ2-7; 7 nucleotides align to TRBD1. The junction had 7 bases not matched to a gene; V was cut back by 5 bases and J by 3 bases. The CDR3 contains 14 residues. CDR1 is KGHSH, CDR2 LQKENI, per germline. CDR3 sequence reads: CASSNRGEGYEQYF. The CDR3 DNA sequence: TGTGCCAGCTCAAACAGGGGAGAGGGCTACGAGCAGTACTTC.

The rearrangement joins TRBV19 to TRBJ2-2, with TRBD2 matching over 16 bases. This CDR3 spans 19 amino acids. V shed 9 bases and J 4 bases; nucleotides not matched to a gene: 14. The germline V gene encodes CDR1 LNHDA and CDR2 SQIVND (reference sequence). Here the CDR3 reads CASLNPGLAGGRGTGELFF. The CDR3 DNA follows: TGTGCCAGCCTCAACCCGGGACTAGCGGGAGGGCGGGGCACCGGGGAGCTGTTTTTT.

Here the CDR3 reads CASSSAGGRNEQFF. CDR3 DNA sequence: TGTGCCAGCAGCTCCGCGGGAGGGAGGAATGAGCAGTTCTTC. The chain couples TRBV7-9 to TRBJ2-1, with TRBD2 matching 9 bases. J gave up 7 bases and V 4 bases, and 5 bases lay outside the gene matches. The germline V gene encodes CDR1 SEHNR and CDR2 FQNEAQ (reference sequence). This CDR3 contains 14 residues.

This sequence joins TRBV28 and TRBJ1-1; 7 bases are a match to TRBD1. The CDR3 totals 15 residues. From germline, CDR1 is MDHEN and CDR2 SYDVKM. Trimming at V came to 1 base and at J to 3 bases, leaving 5 bases not matched to a gene. The CDR3 DNA reads TGTGCCAGCAGTTTATCGAAACAGGGGTACACTGAAGCTTTCTTT. Its translation is CASSLSKQGYTEAFF. The full variable domain, its missing parts supplied by reference TRBV28 and TRBJ1-1, is DVKVTQSSRYLVKRTGEKVFLECVQDMDHENMFWYRQDPGLGLRLIYFSYDVKMKEKGDIPEGYSVSREKKERFSLILESASTNQTSMYLCASSLSKQGYTEAFFGQGTRLTVV.

This clone has just a few counts. V usage is TRBV27 and J usage is TRBJ1-5; no definite D call. This CDR3 contains 13 residues. Trimming removed 5 bases at V and 7 bases at J, with 12 bases between. Germline V CDR1 and CDR2: MNHEY, SMNVEV (reference sequence). CDR3 sequence: CASSPPGGQPQHF. In nucleotides, the CDR3 is TGTGCCAGCAGTCCACCGGGCGGGCAGCCCCAGCATTTT.

The chain couples TRBV29-1 to TRBJ2-5; 14 bases align to TRBD2. Unmatched junction bases numbered 6, after V lost 0 bases and J lost 3 bases. This CDR3 has 17 residues. Germline V gene data show CDR1 as SQVTM and CDR2 as ANQGSEA. CDR3 in DNA: TGCAGCGTTGAAGATCAACCGGGACTAGCGGGAGAAGAGACCCAGTACTTC. Translated: CSVEDQPGLAGEETQYF.

The rearrangement links TRBV6-5 to TRBJ2-1; TRBD2 might be the D (5 bases). This CDR3 is 14 amino acids long. V lost 7 bases, J lost 2 bases, and 12 bases lay in between. Germline lookup yields CDR1 MNHEY and CDR2 SVGAGI. The CDR3 protein is CASTQRSTYNEQFF. Here the CDR3 DNA reads TGTGCCAGCACCCAGCGGAGTACCTACAATGAGCAGTTCTTC.

The chain recombines TRBV14 with TRBJ2-7; D is undetermined. The germline CDR1 and CDR2 sequences are SGHDN and FVKESK. V was clipped by 1 base and J by 2 bases, with 12 bases between them. CDR3 length: 15 amino acids. CDR3 nucleotides: TGTGCCAGCAGCCAAGCCCTCGGCACTACCTACGAGCAGTACTTC. This codes for CASSQALGTTYEQYF.

This chain connects TRBV7-9 to TRBJ2-7, with D uncertain. Germline loops: CDR1 SEHNR, CDR2 FQNEAQ (reference sequence). The CDR3 is made up of 11 amino acids. Trimming removed 4 bases at V and 4 bases at J, with 5 bases between. The CDR3 here is CASSSTYEQYF. The CDR3 DNA sequence: TGTGCCAGCAGCTCGACTTACGAGCAGTACTTC.

This rearrangement joins TRBV6-1 to TRBJ2-7, with D maybe TRBD1 (6 bases). V lost 0 bases and J lost 2, with 11 bases in between. The germline V gene has CDR1 MNHNS and CDR2 SASEGT. The CDR3 is 15 residues long. CDR3 DNA sequence: TGTGCCAGCAGTGAAGCGTCGACAGGAACCTACGAGCAGTACTTC. Translation gives CASSEASTGTYEQYF.

The chain recombines TRBV18 with TRBJ2-3, with TRBD2 matching 10 bases. Germline trimming cut 2 bases from V and 4 bases from J; bases unmatched to any gene: 12. The germline V gene encodes CDR1 KGHSH and CDR2 LQKENI. The length of the CDR3 is 18 residues. The CDR3 region is CASSPEGLAPEFADTQYF. The CDR3 nucleotides read TGTGCCAGCTCACCAGAGGGACTAGCGCCGGAGTTCGCAGATACGCAGTATTTT.

The chain links TRBV7-9 to TRBJ1-2; perhaps TRBD1 as D (6 bases). Germline V lookup: CDR1 SEHNR, CDR2 FQNEAQ (reference sequence). V lost 1 base and J 0 bases, leaving 12 bases between the germline ends. This CDR3 spans 16 amino acids. CDR3 bases: TGTGCCAGCAGCTTAGGGCAGGGGAAACCTAACTATGGCTACACCTTC. Its protein product is CASSLGQGKPNYGYTF.